Following are 21 T cell receptor beta chains from one sample sequenced in a study of beta chain features in type 1 diabetes (dated by TCRdb to between 2017 and 2018). The method behind the library was the immunoSEQ multiplex PCR assay. The entire isolated RNA was reverse transcribed using the High Capacity cDNA Reverse Transcription Kit, and thus expressed TCRB transcripts were sequenced. Held by TCRdb, this immuneACCESS table contains in-frame sequences only and omits some clones. Under half of the omission traces to an unresolved V gene where checked; the cause of the rest is unknown. A total of over 150,000 clones appear in this sample, about 13% of them only once. The top ten clonotypes cover less than 0.7% of the sample. Sequencing was carried out using central memory CD4+ T cells from blood. Receptor source: a young woman in good health.

The gene calls are TRBV9 and TRBJ2-3, with 11 bases aligning to TRBD2. CDR1 is SGDLS and CDR2 is YYNGEE in the germline V gene. V lost 3 bases and J lost 4; bases outside the gene matches: 7. The CDR3 contains 16 residues. In DNA form, the CDR3 reads TGTGCCAGCAGCGCGATTAGCGGGAGGGCGGCAGATACGCAGTATTTT. Translation: CASSAISGRAADTQYF.

This clone has just a few counts. J is TRBJ1-2 and V is TRBV28; tentative D call: TRBD1 (6 bases). This CDR3 has 15 amino acids. Germline lookup yields CDR1 MDHEN and CDR2 SYDVKM. The ends were cut back, 6 bases at V and 2 bases at J, with 16 bases in the middle. The CDR3 loop reads CASRSGQKLNYGYTF. The CDR3 nucleotides read TGTGCCAGCAGGTCCGGACAGAAACTAAACTATGGCTACACCTTC.

This clone was seen only a few times. This chain uses TRBV6-1 with TRBJ1-2, with 9 bases fitting TRBD1. CDR1 is MNHNS and CDR2 is SASEGT in the germline V gene. This CDR3 has 14 amino acids. Trimming cost V 11 bases and J 2 bases; bases outside gene matches: 9. The CDR3 DNA reads TGTGCCGCCAAACGGACAGGGGCCAACTATGGCTACACCTTC. Its translation is CAAKRTGANYGYTF.

In its sample, this clone was seen a few times. The chain has TRBV7-9 and TRBJ1-1; no firm D call. The CDR3 extends over 12 amino acids. The ends were cut back, 8 bases at V and 8 bases at J, with 15 bases in the middle. Germline V gene lookup returns CDR1 SEHNR and CDR2 FQNEAQ (reference sequence). CDR3 protein: CASGGRSPEAFF. For the CDR3, the DNA is TGTGCCAGCGGCGGTCGAAGTCCCGAAGCTTTCTTT.

This clone occurred a few times. This chain links TRBV4-1 with TRBJ1-5; 10 bases line up with TRBD1. V was clipped by 1 base and J by 1 base; unmatched bases: 4. The CDR3 consists of 17 residues. The V gene's germline CDR1 is MGHRA and CDR2 YSYEKL. CDR3 DNA: TGCGCCAGCAGCCAAGTGGGACAGGGGAGAAGCAATCAGCCCCAGCATTTT. Its protein product is CASSQVGQGRSNQPQHF.

This clone has just a few counts. The chain carries TRBV7-9 and TRBJ2-7; perhaps TRBD2 as D (5 bases). V was shortened by 1 base and J by 3 bases, with 22 bases between the two germline ends. This CDR3 is built from 18 residues. Germline CDR1 and CDR2: SEHNR and FQNEAQ (reference sequence). CDR3 sequence (DNA): TGTGCCAGCAGCTTAGGAGACGGGGTTTGGCTAAATGGCTACGAGCAGTACTTC. Encoded protein: CASSLGDGVWLNGYEQYF.

The chain has TRBV15 and TRBJ1-1, with a tentative D call TRBD1 (6 bases). Looked up from germline, CDR1 is LNHNV and CDR2 is YYDKDF (reference sequence). The CDR3 is made up of 14 amino acids. Trimming removed 1 base at V and 0 bases at J, with 6 bases between. In DNA, the CDR3 is TGTGCCACCAGCAGAGGGGACATGAACACTGAAGCTTTCTTT. It codes for CATSRGDMNTEAFF.

This chain links TRBV7-6 with TRBJ2-2, with a possible D match to TRBD1 (6 bases). The CDR3 has 14 residues. Between the trimmed V and J ends, which lost 5 bases and 2 bases, there was a span of 9 bases. Germline assignment: CDR1 SGHVS and CDR2 FNYEAQ. DNA of the CDR3: TGTGCCAGCAGCAGGACAGTAAACACCGGGGAGCTGTTTTTT. It encodes CASSRTVNTGELFF.

This chain uses TRBV29-1 with TRBJ1-1; 9 positions match TRBD1. The trim removed 5 bases at V and 11 bases at J, leaving 12 bases unmatched. The germline V gene encodes CDR1 SQVTM and CDR2 ANQGSEA. This CDR3 contains 13 residues. CDR3 nucleotide sequence: TGCAGCGTTAGGGGGACAGGGTATTTGGAGGCTTTCTTT. It is translated as CSVRGTGYLEAFF. Full variable domain (outside the CDR3, taken from reference TRBV29-1 and TRBJ1-1): SAVISQKPSRDICQRGTSLTIQCQVDSQVTMMFWYRQQPGQSLTLIATANQGSEATYESGFVIDKFPISRPNLTFSTLTVSNMSPEDSSIYLCSVRGTGYLEAFFGQGTRLTVV.

CDR3 sequence: CASSLAGRGAGGEQYF. CDR3 nucleotides: TGTGCCAGCAGCTTGGCCGGTCGAGGCGCGGGAGGCGAGCAGTACTTC. V usage is TRBV5-4 and J usage is TRBJ2-7, with 8 positions matching TRBD2. CDR3 length: 16 residues. The germline V gene has CDR1 SGHNT and CDR2 YYREEE (reference sequence). V lost 0 bases to trimming and J lost 6 bases; unmatched junction nucleotides: 11. Based on the CDR3 plus reference TRBV5-4 and TRBJ2-7, the full variable domain is ETGVTQSPTHLIKTRGQQVTLRCSSQSGHNTVSWYQQALGQGPQFIFQYYREEENGRGNFPPRFSGLQFPNYSSELNVNALELDDSALYLCASSLAGRGAGGEQYFGPGTRLTVT.

The chain is built from TRBV5-5 and TRBJ2-1; 12 bases align to TRBD2. After removal of 0 bases from V and 7 bases from J, the junction contained 5 bases not matched to a gene. Germline CDR1 is SGHKS and CDR2 is YYEKEE (reference sequence). The CDR3 spans 16 residues. CDR3 nucleotides: TGTGCCAGCAGCTTGGTGACTAGCGGGAGACGGAATGAGCAGTTCTTC. This codes for CASSLVTSGRRNEQFF.

The rearrangement joins TRBV29-1 to TRBJ2-3; TRBD2 agrees at 12 bases. The V gene's germline CDR1 is SQVTM and CDR2 ANQGSEA. With V trimmed by 4 bases and J by 5 bases, 7 bases remained unmatched. The CDR3 length is 15 residues. The CDR3 sequence: CSVGLAGDRRDTQYF. CDR3 coding DNA: TGCAGCGTTGGACTAGCGGGAGACAGGCGAGATACGCAGTATTTT.

This sequence joins TRBV11-2 and TRBJ1-2, with 8 positions matching TRBD1. The CDR3 is 13 residues long. Germline values: CDR1 SGHAT, CDR2 FQNNGV. J lost 7 bases, V lost 5 bases, and 6 bases had no gene match. The CDR3 is CASSTQGAGGYTF. In nucleotides, the CDR3 is TGTGCCAGCAGCACGCAGGGGGCTGGTGGCTACACCTTC.

Turning to this clone: The sample holds other DNA sequences that translate to the same CDR3. The gene calls are TRBV2 and TRBJ1-1; 8 positions match TRBD1. Germline CDR1 is SNHLY and CDR2 is FYNNEI. V shed 5 bases and J 5 bases; nucleotides not matched to a gene: 7. CDR3 length equals 14 residues. In DNA, the CDR3 is TGTGCCAGCAGTTATACAGGGGGAGGGACTGAAGCTTTCTTT. Translated: CASSYTGGGTEAFF.

This clone came up a few times. The chain links TRBV5-4 to TRBJ1-1; 8 positions match TRBD1. CDR3 length: 14 residues. Germline CDR1 is SGHNT and CDR2 is YYREEE (reference sequence). V shed 0 bases, J shed 5 bases, and the junction held 3 bases outside the gene matches. This CDR3 is CASSLAGGGTEAFF. The CDR3 DNA follows: TGTGCCAGCAGCTTGGCAGGGGGCGGAACTGAAGCTTTCTTT.

This clone appeared a few times. The rearrangement joins TRBV5-1 to TRBJ2-6, with 8 bases lining up with TRBD1. The CDR3 sequence is 17 residues long. CDR1 and CDR2 (germline): SGHRS, YFSETQ. The V and J ends lost 2 bases and 0 bases, in that order; junction bases with no gene match: 4. The CDR3 spells CASSFGQGPSGANVLTF. The CDR3 DNA reads as TGCGCCAGCAGCTTTGGACAGGGCCCCTCTGGGGCCAACGTCCTGACTTTC.

This clone was counted a few times. The gene calls are TRBV28 and TRBJ2-7; the D gene is possibly TRBD2 (6 bases). CDR1 is MDHEN and CDR2 is SYDVKM in the germline V gene. The CDR3 totals 12 residues. Deletions cut 6 bases from V and 5 bases from J, with 11 bases between. CDR3 loop: CASSEGLNEQYF. The CDR3, as DNA: TGTGCCAGCAGCGAGGGACTGAACGAGCAGTACTTC.

The chain joins TRBV9 to TRBJ2-2; possible D gene TRBD2, 6 bases. The CDR3 is 16 amino acids. V was cut by 4 bases and J by 4 bases, with 17 bases left in between. Germline V gives CDR1 SGDLS, CDR2 YYNGEE. The CDR3 sequence is CASSPARRGLTGELFF. As DNA, the CDR3 is TGTGCCAGCAGCCCAGCACGGAGGGGACTCACCGGGGAGCTGTTTTTT.

V gene TRBV6-4 combines with J gene TRBJ2-1; 9 bases match TRBD2. With V trimmed by 3 bases and J by 1 base, 10 bases remained unmatched. The CDR3 totals 18 residues. Germline V gene data show CDR1 as MRHNA and CDR2 as SNTAGT. CDR3 sequence reads: CASSEQVRLAESYNEQFF. The CDR3 coding sequence is TGTGCCAGCAGTGAACAGGTTAGACTAGCGGAATCCTACAATGAGCAGTTCTTC.

This clone was seen more than once but under ten times. The chain employs TRBV25-1 and TRBJ2-1; 12 bases line up with TRBD2. Germline V gives CDR1 MGHDK, CDR2 SYGVNS. V shed 4 bases, J shed 6 bases, and the junction held 4 bases outside the gene matches. There are 15 residues in the CDR3. The CDR3, as DNA: TGTGCCAGCAGTGTTGGACTAGCGGGACGCAATGAGCAGTTCTTC. It yields the protein CASSVGLAGRNEQFF.

This clone was detected a few times. Other nucleotide sequences in the sample specify the same CDR3. The gene calls are TRBV19 and TRBJ1-5, with unresolved D. Per germline, CDR1 LNHDA and CDR2 SQIVND (reference sequence). V was clipped by 6 bases and J by 4 bases, with 10 bases between them. This CDR3 contains 13 residues. As DNA, the CDR3 is TGTGCCAGTAGCATACAGATTAATCAGCCCCAGCATTTT. Its protein is CASSIQINQPQHF.